Following are 3 T cell receptor beta chains from one sample sequenced in a study of beta chain features in type 1 diabetes. Of the isolated RNA, all was reverse transcribed, and so the sequenced material was expressed TCRB transcripts. Repertoires were generated with immunoSEQ multiplex PCR, while TCRdb's copy carries only in-frame clones and drops some. The sample contains 300,000 to 450,000 clones, around 20% of which appear only once. Material: naive CD4+ T cells from blood. The receptors derive from a woman younger than 30 in good health.

This sequence joins TRBV11-3 and TRBJ2-7, with TRBD2 identical over 7 bases. With 0 bases clipped from V and 0 bases from J, the junction kept 11 bases outside the gene matches. This CDR3 region has 18 residues. Germline V gene data show CDR1 as SGHNT and CDR2 as YENEEA. The CDR3 here is CASSLDQGYGTISYEQYF. The CDR3 DNA is TGTGCCAGCAGCTTAGATCAGGGCTACGGGACTATCTCCTACGAGCAGTACTTC. The full variable domain, with the rest looked up from reference TRBV11-3 and TRBJ2-7, is EAGVVQSPRYKIIEKKQPVAFWCNPISGHNTLYWYLQNLGQGPELLIRYENEEAVDDSQLPKDRFSAERLKGVDSTLKIQPAELGDSAVYLCASSLDQGYGTISYEQYFGPGTRLTVT.

This clone has more than one count but fewer than ten. The chain is built from TRBV29-1 and TRBJ2-3; 13 bases line up with TRBD2. This CDR3 has 15 amino acids. J was trimmed by 4 bases and V by 4 bases; bases with no gene match: 5. Looked up from germline, CDR1 is SQVTM and CDR2 is ANQGSEA. The CDR3 region is CSVAGLAGAPDTQYF. The CDR3, as DNA: TGCAGCGTTGCAGGACTAGCGGGGGCCCCAGATACGCAGTATTTT.

The rearrangement joins TRBV18 to TRBJ1-1, with no clear D. Germline V gene sequence: CDR1 KGHSH, CDR2 LQKENI. The CDR3 spans 14 residues. V was clipped by 3 bases and J by 0 bases, with 8 bases between them. CDR3: CASSPSEMNTEAFF. CDR3 nucleotides: TGTGCCAGCTCACCGTCCGAGATGAACACTGAAGCTTTCTTT.